This TCR beta chain was profiled in a study of immune heterogeneity within non-small cell lung tumors. Study results and caveats: Identical dominant CDR3 beta clonotypes spanned tumor sites within a patient, beside site-unique high-frequency clones. Local T-cell clonality tracked local tumor mutational burden, showing a moderate yet significant relationship (R around 0.34).

As template, the study used bulk tumor genomic DNA at approximately 640 ng per sample. Multiple biopsies spaced far apart were taken from each primary tumor during surgery. These patients got curative surgery after being newly diagnosed with untreated non-small cell lung cancer. Everyone who gave samples had just been diagnosed with non-small cell lung cancer and was having surgery with curative intent. This clonotype was seen repeatedly, ten times or more. Its specificity is not known. CDR3 of TCR beta was amplified by multiplex PCR that used 32 V and 13 J primers. TCRdb reanalysed the multiplex PCR reads using MiXCR and keeps one entry per CDR3 protein. The sample records 10,000 to 11,000 distinct CDR3 sequences, 15% to 20% being singletons. Trimming cost V 3 bases and J 0 bases, with 0 bases left between them. This CDR3 region has 12 residues. Germline lookup yields CDR1 LNHDA and CDR2 SQIVND (reference sequence).

V and J are TRBV19 and TRBJ2-1; D is ambiguous. Sequencing used lung tumor tissue. The source is a man aged 55 to 70 with non-small cell lung cancer. CDR3 protein: CASSISYNEQFF. The CDR3 bases are TGTGCCAGTAGTATCTCCTACAATGAGCAGTTCTTC.